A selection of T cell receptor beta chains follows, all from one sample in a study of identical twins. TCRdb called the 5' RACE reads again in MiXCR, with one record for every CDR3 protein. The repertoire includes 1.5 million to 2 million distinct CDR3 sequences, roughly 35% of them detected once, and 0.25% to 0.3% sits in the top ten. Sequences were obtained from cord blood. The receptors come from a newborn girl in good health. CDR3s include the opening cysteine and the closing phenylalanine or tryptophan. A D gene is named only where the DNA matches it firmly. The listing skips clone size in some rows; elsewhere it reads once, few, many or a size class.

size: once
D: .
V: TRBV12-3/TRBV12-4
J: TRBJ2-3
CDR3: CASSSGTRVPDTQYF
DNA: TGTGCCAGCAGCTCCGGGACCAGGGTCCCAGATACGCAGTATTTT

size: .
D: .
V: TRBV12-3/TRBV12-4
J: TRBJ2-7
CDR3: CASSFGTPDEQYF
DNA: TGTGCCAGCAGTTTCGGGACCCCCGATGAGCAGTACTTC

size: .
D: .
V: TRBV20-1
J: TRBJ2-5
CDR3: CSARWRGRIQETQYF
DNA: TGCAGTGCTAGATGGCGGGGCAGAATACAAGAGACCCAGTACTTC

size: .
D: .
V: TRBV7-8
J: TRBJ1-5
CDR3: CASSGASPNQPQHF
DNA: TGTGCCAGCAGCGGGGCCAGTCCTAATCAGCCCCAGCATTTT

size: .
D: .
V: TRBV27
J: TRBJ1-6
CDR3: CASRQQGKDSPLHF
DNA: TGTGCCAGCCGACAGCAGGGAAAGGATTCACCCCTCCACTTT

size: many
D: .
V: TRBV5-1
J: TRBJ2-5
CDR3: CASSLRVGGETQYF
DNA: TGCGCCAGCAGCTTGAGGGTTGGAGGGGAGACCCAGTACTTC

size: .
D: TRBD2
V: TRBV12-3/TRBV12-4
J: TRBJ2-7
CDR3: CASSLSALAGGSYEQYF
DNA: TGTGCCAGCAGTTTAAGCGCCTTAGCGGGAGGGTCCTACGAGCAGTACTTC

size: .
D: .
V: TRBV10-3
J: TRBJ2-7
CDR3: CAISELHEQYF
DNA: TGTGCCATCAGTGAATTGCACGAGCAGTACTTC

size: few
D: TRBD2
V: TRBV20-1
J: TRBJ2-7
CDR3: CRATSGDSYNEQYF
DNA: TGCAGGGCGACTAGCGGAGACTCCTACAATGAGCAGTACTTC

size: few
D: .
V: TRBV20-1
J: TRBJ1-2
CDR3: CSARTGAGYTF
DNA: TGCAGTGCTAGAACAGGTGCTGGCTACACCTTC

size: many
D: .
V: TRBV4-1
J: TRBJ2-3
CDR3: CASSQAEVVPSDTQYF
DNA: TGCGCCAGCAGCCAAGCGGAGGTAGTACCCTCAGATACGCAGTATTTT

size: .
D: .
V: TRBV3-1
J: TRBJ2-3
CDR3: CASSQASADTQYF
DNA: TGTGCCAGCAGCCAAGCTAGTGCTGATACGCAGTATTTT

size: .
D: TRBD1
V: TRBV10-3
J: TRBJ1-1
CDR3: CAINRQGDTEAFF
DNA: TGTGCCATCAACCGACAGGGGGACACTGAAGCTTTCTTT

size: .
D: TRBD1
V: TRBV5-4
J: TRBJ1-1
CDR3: CASSRGLDRGGNTEAFF
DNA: TGTGCCAGCAGCCGAGGTCTGGACAGGGGGGGGAACACTGAAGCTTTCTTT

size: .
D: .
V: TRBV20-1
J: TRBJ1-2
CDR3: CSARVAGSNYGYTF
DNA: TGCAGTGCTAGAGTGGCCGGATCTAACTATGGCTACACCTTC

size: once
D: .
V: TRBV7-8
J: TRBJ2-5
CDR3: CASSLAASKETQYF
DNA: TGTGCCAGCAGCTTAGCGGCTAGCAAAGAGACCCAGTACTTC

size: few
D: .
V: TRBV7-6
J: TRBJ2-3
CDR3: CASSSAPTDTQYF
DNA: TGTGCCAGCAGCTCAGCACCAACGGATACGCAGTATTTT

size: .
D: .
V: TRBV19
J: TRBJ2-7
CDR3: CASSIDGRRNYEQYF
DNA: TGTGCCAGTAGTATAGACGGGAGAAGGAACTACGAGCAGTACTTC

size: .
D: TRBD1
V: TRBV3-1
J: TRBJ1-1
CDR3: CASSRGTGENTEAFF
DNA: TGTGCCAGCAGCCGAGGGACAGGGGAGAACACTGAAGCTTTCTTT

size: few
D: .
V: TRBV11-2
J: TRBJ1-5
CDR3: CASSLGTGEPQHF
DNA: TGTGCCAGCAGCTTGGGGACGGGGGAGCCCCAGCATTTT

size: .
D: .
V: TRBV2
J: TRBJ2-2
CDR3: CASSAGVLALNTGELFF
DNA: TGTGCCAGCAGCGCCGGGGTACTAGCCCTAAACACCGGGGAGCTGTTTTTT

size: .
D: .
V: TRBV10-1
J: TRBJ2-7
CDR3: CASTVHTGYEQYF
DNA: TGCGCCAGCACTGTCCACACAGGCTACGAGCAGTACTTC

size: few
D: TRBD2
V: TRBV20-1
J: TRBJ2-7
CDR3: CSAFGLAGSFYNEQYF
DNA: TGCAGTGCTTTCGGACTAGCGGGATCTTTCTACAATGAGCAGTACTTC

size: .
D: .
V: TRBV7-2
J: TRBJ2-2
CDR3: CASSRRGGELFF
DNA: TGTGCCAGCAGCCGAAGGGGCGGGGAGCTGTTTTTT

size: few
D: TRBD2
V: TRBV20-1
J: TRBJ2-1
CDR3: CSARTREGSGPSYNEQFF
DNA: TGCAGTGCTAGGACGAGGGAGGGTAGCGGACCATCATACAATGAGCAGTTCTTC

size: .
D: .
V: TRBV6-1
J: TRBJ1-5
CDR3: CASSEGGDSNQPQHF
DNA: TGTGCCAGCAGTGAAGGAGGGGATAGCAATCAGCCCCAGCATTTT

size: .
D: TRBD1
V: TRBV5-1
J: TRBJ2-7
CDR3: CASSLGTGGLSYNEQYF
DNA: TGCGCCAGCAGCTTGGGGACAGGGGGCCTTTCCTACAATGAGCAGTACTTC

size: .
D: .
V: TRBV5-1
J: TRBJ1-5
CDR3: CASGLGPGASNQPQHF
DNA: TGCGCCAGCGGCTTGGGGCCGGGGGCCAGCAATCAGCCCCAGCATTTT

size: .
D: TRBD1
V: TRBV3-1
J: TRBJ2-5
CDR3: CASSQGSTGAETQYF
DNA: TGTGCCAGCAGCCAAGGGTCGACAGGGGCAGAGACCCAGTACTTC

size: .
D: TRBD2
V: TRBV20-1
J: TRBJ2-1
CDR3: CSARSQKKLAENYNEQFF
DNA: TGCAGTGCTAGATCCCAAAAAAAACTAGCGGAAAACTACAATGAGCAGTTCTTC

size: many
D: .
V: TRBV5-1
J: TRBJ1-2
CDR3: CASSLMPAYGYTF
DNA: TGCGCCAGCAGCTTGATGCCCGCCTATGGCTACACCTTC

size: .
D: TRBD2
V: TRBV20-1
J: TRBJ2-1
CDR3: CSARDPNSGDTGFF
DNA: TGCAGTGCTAGAGATCCTAATAGCGGGGACACAGGGTTCTTC

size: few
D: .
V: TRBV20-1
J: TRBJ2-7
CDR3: CSPSGSSYNEQYF
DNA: TGCAGTCCTTCCGGGAGCTCCTACAATGAGCAGTACTTC

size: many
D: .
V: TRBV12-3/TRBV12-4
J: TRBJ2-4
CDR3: CASSLKFPEGKNIQYF
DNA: TGTGCCAGCAGTTTAAAGTTCCCTGAAGGCAAAAACATTCAGTACTTC

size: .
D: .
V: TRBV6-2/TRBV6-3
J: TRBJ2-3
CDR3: CASSYSTPVDTQYF
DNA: TGTGCCAGCAGTTACTCGACTCCCGTGGATACGCAGTATTTT

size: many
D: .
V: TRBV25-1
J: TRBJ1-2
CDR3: CASGEVGYGYTF
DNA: TGTGCCAGCGGTGAGGTCGGGTATGGCTACACCTTC

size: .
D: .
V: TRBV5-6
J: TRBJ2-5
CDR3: CASSYLPTGGRETQYF
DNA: TGTGCCAGCAGCTACCTACCCACCGGAGGGAGAGAGACCCAGTACTTC

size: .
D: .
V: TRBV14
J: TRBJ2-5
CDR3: CASSRRLGEETQYF
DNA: TGTGCCAGCAGCCGAAGACTCGGAGAAGAGACCCAGTACTTC

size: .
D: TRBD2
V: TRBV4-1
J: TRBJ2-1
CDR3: CASSQFGRLAAYNEQFF
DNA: TGCGCCAGCAGCCAATTTGGGCGACTAGCGGCCTACAATGAGCAGTTCTTC

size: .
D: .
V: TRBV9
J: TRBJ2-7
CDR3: CASSVAPGTIYGDNEQYF
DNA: TGTGCCAGCAGCGTAGCTCCGGGAACTATTTACGGCGACAATGAGCAGTACTTC

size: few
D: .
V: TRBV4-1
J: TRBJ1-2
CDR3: CASSHHRVPLLQGYGYTF
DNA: TGCGCCAGCAGTCATCACAGGGTACCCCTTCTACAAGGCTATGGCTACACCTTC

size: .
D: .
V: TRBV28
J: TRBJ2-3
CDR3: CASSFLAPTDTQYF
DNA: TGTGCCAGCAGTTTCCTCGCGCCCACAGATACGCAGTATTTT

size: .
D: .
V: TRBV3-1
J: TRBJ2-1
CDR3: CASSQGARPVSYNEQFF
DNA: TGTGCCAGCAGCCAAGGGGCCCGCCCCGTTTCCTACAATGAGCAGTTCTTC

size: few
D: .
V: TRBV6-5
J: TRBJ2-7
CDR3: CASSYSTSGSADYEQYF
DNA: TGTGCCAGCAGTTACTCGACCTCCGGATCGGCAGACTACGAGCAGTACTTC

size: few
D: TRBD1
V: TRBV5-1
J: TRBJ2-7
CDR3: CASRRTGGASIDEQYF
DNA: TGCGCCAGCAGGCGAACAGGGGGCGCGAGTATCGACGAGCAGTACTTC

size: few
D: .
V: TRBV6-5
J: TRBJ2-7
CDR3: CASSSSSPYEQYF
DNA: TGTGCCAGCAGTTCCTCGTCCCCCTACGAGCAGTACTTC

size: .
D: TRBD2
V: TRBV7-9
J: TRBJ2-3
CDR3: CASSFGLAGGRVGTDTQYF
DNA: TGTGCCAGCAGCTTCGGACTAGCGGGAGGAAGAGTGGGCACAGATACGCAGTATTTT

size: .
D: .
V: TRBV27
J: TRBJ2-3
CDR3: CASSPGIPDTQYF
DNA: TGTGCCAGCAGTCCCGGGATCCCAGATACGCAGTATTTT

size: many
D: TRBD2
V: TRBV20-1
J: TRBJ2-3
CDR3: CSARRGGTSGTDTQYF
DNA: TGCAGTGCTAGACGAGGCGGGACTAGCGGCACAGATACGCAGTATTTT

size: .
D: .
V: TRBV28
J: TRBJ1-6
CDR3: CASSLWSGRDNSPLHF
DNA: TGTGCCAGCAGTTTATGGTCGGGCAGGGATAATTCACCCCTCCACTTT

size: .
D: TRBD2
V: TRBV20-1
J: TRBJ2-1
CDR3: CSARDLSPSGPYNEQFF
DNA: TGCAGTGCTAGAGATTTGTCCCCTAGCGGACCCTACAATGAGCAGTTCTTC

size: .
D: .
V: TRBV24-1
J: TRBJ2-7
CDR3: CATSDQKHTPLYEQYF
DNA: TGTGCCACCAGTGACCAGAAGCATACCCCGCTCTACGAGCAGTACTTC

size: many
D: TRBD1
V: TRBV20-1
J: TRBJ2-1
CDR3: CSATTGNEQFF
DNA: TGCAGTGCTACGACAGGGAATGAGCAGTTCTTC

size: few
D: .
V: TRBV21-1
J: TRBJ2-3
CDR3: CASSKGRGLRTDTQYF
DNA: TGTGCCAGCAGCAAAGGAAGGGGGCTTCGCACAGATACGCAGTATTTT

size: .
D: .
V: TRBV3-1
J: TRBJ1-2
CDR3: CASSQHNYGYTF
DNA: TGTGCCAGCAGCCAACATAACTATGGCTACACCTTC

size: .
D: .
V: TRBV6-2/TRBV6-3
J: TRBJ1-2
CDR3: CASSYIYSYGYTF
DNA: TGTGCCAGCAGTTACATTTACAGCTATGGCTACACCTTC

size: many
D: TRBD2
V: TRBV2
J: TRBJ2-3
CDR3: CASSDLAGVTDTQYF
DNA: TGTGCCAGCAGTGACCTAGCGGGCGTCACAGATACGCAGTATTTT

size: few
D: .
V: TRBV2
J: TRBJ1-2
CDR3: CASSAPRTSYGYTF
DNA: TGTGCCAGCAGTGCCCCCCGGACGTCCTATGGCTACACCTTC

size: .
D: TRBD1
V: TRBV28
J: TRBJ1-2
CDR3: CASSTADRVFDGYTF
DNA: TGTGCCAGCAGTACAGCGGACAGGGTGTTCGATGGCTACACCTTC